This is a list of T cell receptor beta chains from one sample in a study of T cell responses to AZD1222 COVID-19 vaccine. Produced via immunoSEQ multiplex PCR; TCRdb's table is partial and in-frame only. The sample records 150,000 or so clones, about 92% being singletons. Sample: peripheral blood, taken on day 0 of AZD1222 vaccination. Receptor source: an adult in good health. Each CDR3 is given with its conserved first and last residue. The order of the fields is J gene, CDR3 length, V gene, clone size, D gene, CDR3 DNA, CDR3 protein. The D gene is left open where the match is weak. A clone size is listed for some rows: how often the clone was seen (once, few, many), or a class if it is expanded.

J: TRBJ1-6
length: 16
V: TRBV6-5
size: -
D: TRBD1
DNA: TGTGCCAGCAGTTATTGGACAGGAGCTTCGAATTCACCCCTCCACTTT
CDR3: CASSYWTGASNSPLHF

J: TRBJ1-5
length: 14
V: TRBV19
size: -
D: TRBD1
DNA: TGTGCCAGTACCGGGACAGGGGGTGAACAGCCCCAGCATTTT
CDR3: CASTGTGGEQPQHF

J: TRBJ1-1
length: 15
V: TRBV25-1
size: -
D: TRBD1
DNA: TGTGCCAGCAGTGATCCCGGGACAGGGGACACTGAAGCTTTCTTT
CDR3: CASSDPGTGDTEAFF

J: TRBJ2-1
length: 13
V: TRBV9
size: -
D: -
DNA: TGTGCCAGCAGCTCGGGACACCAGGATGCGCAGTTCTTC
CDR3: CASSSGHQDAQFF

J: TRBJ1-5
length: 18
V: TRBV7-8
size: -
D: -
DNA: TGTGCCAGCAGCTTAGACAGGACCCCCGGGAAAAGAAGACAGCCCCAGCATTTT
CDR3: CASSLDRTPGKRRQPQHF

J: TRBJ2-2
length: 12
V: TRBV6-6
size: -
D: -
DNA: TGTGCCAGCAGTTACGGCTCCGGGGAGCTGTTTTTT
CDR3: CASSYGSGELFF

J: TRBJ2-5
length: 15
V: TRBV5-6
size: once
D: TRBD2
DNA: TGTGCCAGCAGCTTGATCTTAGCGGGACAAGAGACCCAGTACTTC
CDR3: CASSLILAGQETQYF

J: TRBJ2-7
length: 13
V: TRBV6-5
size: -
D: -
DNA: TGTGCCAGCAGTTACTCGGGGACGTACGAGCAGTACTTC
CDR3: CASSYSGTYEQYF

J: TRBJ1-6
length: 14
V: TRBV28
size: -
D: TRBD1
DNA: TGTGCCAGCAATAGACAAGGGGGCGGGTCACCCCTCCACTTT
CDR3: CASNRQGGGSPLHF

J: TRBJ1-2
length: 12
V: TRBV11-3
size: -
D: -
DNA: TGTGCCAGCAGCTTTGGGGGGGATGGCTACACCTTC
CDR3: CASSFGGDGYTF

J: TRBJ1-1
length: 14
V: TRBV6-5
size: -
D: -
DNA: TGTGCCAGCAGTTACCCAGGGTTCGGGACTGAAGCTTTCTTT
CDR3: CASSYPGFGTEAFF

J: TRBJ2-5
length: 15
V: TRBV9
size: once
D: TRBD2
DNA: TGTGCCAGCAGTTCTAGCGGGGACCGACAAGAGACCCAGTACTTC
CDR3: CASSSSGDRQETQYF

J: TRBJ2-3
length: 13
V: TRBV4-2
size: few
D: -
DNA: TGTGCCAGCAGCCTCCCGCCGGGAGATACGCAGTATTTT
CDR3: CASSLPPGDTQYF

J: TRBJ2-7
length: 12
V: TRBV29-1
size: -
D: -
DNA: TGCAGCGTTGACCAGGGTGACTACGAGCAGTACTTC
CDR3: CSVDQGDYEQYF

J: TRBJ1-1
length: 13
V: TRBV18
size: -
D: -
DNA: TGTGCCAGCTCCACGGCCCTAAACACTGAAGCTTTCTTT
CDR3: CASSTALNTEAFF

J: TRBJ1-2
length: 16
V: TRBV29-1
size: -
D: TRBD1
DNA: TGCAGCGCCGCGAGACAGGGGGCGCAAAGTGACTATGGCTACACCTTC
CDR3: CSAARQGAQSDYGYTF

J: TRBJ1-4
length: 16
V: TRBV7-8
size: -
D: -
DNA: TGTGCCAGCAGCTTAGCTGTAGGGGCTTCTAATGAAAAACTGTTTTTT
CDR3: CASSLAVGASNEKLFF

J: TRBJ1-5
length: 17
V: TRBV4-2
size: -
D: TRBD1
DNA: TGTGCCAGCAGCCAAGAACAATCATACAGGGGGGATCAGCCCCAGCATTTT
CDR3: CASSQEQSYRGDQPQHF

J: TRBJ2-7
length: 13
V: TRBV28
size: -
D: -
DNA: TGTGCCAGCAGTTTAGGGCAGTCCCACGAGCAGTACTTC
CDR3: CASSLGQSHEQYF

J: TRBJ1-3
length: 13
V: TRBV2
size: -
D: -
DNA: TGTGCCAGCCGGAAGAGCTCTGGAAACACCATATATTTT
CDR3: CASRKSSGNTIYF

J: TRBJ1-6
length: 18
V: TRBV9
size: -
D: -
DNA: TGTGCCAGCAGCGTAGGGGAGAGTGGGACCTCCTATAATTCACCCCTCCACTTT
CDR3: CASSVGESGTSYNSPLHF

J: TRBJ2-2
length: 15
V: TRBV5-8
size: -
D: -
DNA: TGTGCCAGCAGCTTGAGGGTATCGGGCACCGGGGAGCTGTTTTTT
CDR3: CASSLRVSGTGELFF

J: TRBJ2-1
length: 13
V: TRBV7-3
size: once
D: -
DNA: TGTGCCAGCAGCTTAACGTCGGGAGATAAGCAGTTCTTC
CDR3: CASSLTSGDKQFF

J: TRBJ1-1
length: 11
V: TRBV30
size: -
D: -
DNA: TGTGCCTGGGGGGTAGTGGGGTCAGCTTTCTTT
CDR3: CAWGVVGSAFF

J: TRBJ1-1
length: 11
V: TRBV30
size: -
D: TRBD1
DNA: TGTGCCTGGGCCTTAACAGGGGGGGCTTTCTTT
CDR3: CAWALTGGAFF

J: TRBJ2-5
length: 12
V: TRBV6-5
size: -
D: -
DNA: TGTGCCAGCAGTTCCCGCTTTGAGACCCAGTACTTC
CDR3: CASSSRFETQYF

J: TRBJ2-1
length: 14
V: TRBV5-1
size: -
D: TRBD2
DNA: TGCGCCAGCAGCTCGACTAGCGGGGACAATGAGCAGTTCTTC
CDR3: CASSSTSGDNEQFF

J: TRBJ2-5
length: 12
V: TRBV3-1/TRBV3-2
size: -
D: -
DNA: TGTGCCAGCAGCCAAAGCCGGGAGACCCAGTACTTC
CDR3: CASSQSRETQYF

J: TRBJ1-2
length: 11
V: TRBV6-5
size: -
D: -
DNA: TGTGCCAGCACAGGGGAATATGGCTACACCTTC
CDR3: CASTGEYGYTF

J: TRBJ2-7
length: 12
V: TRBV12-3/TRBV12-4
size: -
D: -
DNA: TGTGCCAGCAGTTCAGGGGTGTGGGAGCAGTACTTC
CDR3: CASSSGVWEQYF

J: TRBJ1-1
length: 14
V: TRBV4-2
size: -
D: TRBD1
DNA: TGTGCCAGCAGCCAGACAGGGGGGAACACTGAAGCTTTCTTT
CDR3: CASSQTGGNTEAFF

J: TRBJ2-3
length: 15
V: TRBV5-8
size: -
D: TRBD2
DNA: TGTGCCAGCAGCCTTACTAGCGGGAGCACAGATACGCAGTATTTT
CDR3: CASSLTSGSTDTQYF

J: TRBJ1-2
length: 13
V: TRBV29-1
size: -
D: TRBD1
DNA: TGCAGCGTCGAAACAGGGGGAGCTGATGGCTACACCTTC
CDR3: CSVETGGADGYTF

J: TRBJ2-1
length: 14
V: TRBV7-9
size: few
D: TRBD2
DNA: TGTGCCAGCAGATTGGGGGGGACCGACAATGAGCAGTTCTTC
CDR3: CASRLGGTDNEQFF

J: TRBJ1-1
length: 15
V: TRBV6-5
size: -
D: -
DNA: TGTGCCAGCAGTTACGAAAGAAGGAGAAACACTGAAGCTTTCTTT
CDR3: CASSYERRRNTEAFF

J: TRBJ2-1
length: 15
V: TRBV7-2
size: -
D: TRBD2
DNA: TGTGCCAGCAGCACCGGGGGGACCTCCTACAATGAGCAGTTCTTC
CDR3: CASSTGGTSYNEQFF

J: TRBJ1-5
length: 15
V: TRBV7-3
size: -
D: TRBD1
DNA: TGTGCCAGCAGCCCGAGACGGGACAGGGAGAGGTGGGGGCATTTT
CDR3: CASSPRRDRERWGHF

J: TRBJ1-1
length: 16
V: TRBV27
size: -
D: -
DNA: TGTGCCAGCAGTTTTCCGCCGGGGGCCAGGGGCACTGAAGCTTTCTTT
CDR3: CASSFPPGARGTEAFF

J: TRBJ1-6
length: 13
V: TRBV6-4
size: -
D: TRBD1
DNA: TGTGCCAGCAGTGGACAGGGAGATTCACCCCTCCACTTT
CDR3: CASSGQGDSPLHF

J: TRBJ1-4
length: 18
V: TRBV6-1
size: few
D: -
DNA: TGTGCCAGCAGTGAAGGGTCTGGCAGGGGTCGGCGGAGTGAAAAACTGTTTTTT
CDR3: CASSEGSGRGRRSEKLFF

J: TRBJ2-7
length: 15
V: TRBV7-9
size: -
D: -
DNA: TGTGCCAGCAGCCTAGCATCAGGGGTGAGGAACGAGCAGTACTTC
CDR3: CASSLASGVRNEQYF

J: TRBJ2-7
length: 15
V: TRBV14
size: -
D: -
DNA: TGTGCCAGCAGCCTTGAGGCAATATCCTCCTACGAGCAGTACTTC
CDR3: CASSLEAISSYEQYF

J: TRBJ1-4
length: 14
V: TRBV19
size: -
D: -
DNA: TGTGCCAGTAGTATAGGAGGGAATCCCGAAAAACTGTTTTTT
CDR3: CASSIGGNPEKLFF

J: TRBJ2-7
length: 14
V: TRBV7-2
size: -
D: TRBD1
DNA: TGTGCCAGCAGCCCAAGGACAGGGGCCTACGAGCAGTACTTC
CDR3: CASSPRTGAYEQYF